Listed below are T cell receptor beta chains from one sample, sequenced in a study of cytomegalovirus exposure and HLA in healthy donors. The data were produced by immunoSEQ multiplex PCR, yet TCRdb's version contains in-frame clones alone and is incomplete. The sample includes approximately 220,000 clones, about 80% of them seen just once. The sequenced sample was PBMCs. These receptors originate from a man aged 40-55 years in good health and CMV-seropositive. Both conserved end residues are part of each CDR3. A D gene is named only where the DNA matches it firmly. For some rows the clone size is stated as once, few or many, or as a class when expanded; others skip it.

clone_size: -
d_call: -
v_call: TRBV18
j_call: TRBJ2-1
cdr3_nt: TGTGCCAGCTCACCACGGGGCGCACTCCAAAGCTCCTACAATGAGCAGTTCTTC
cdr3_aa: CASSPRGALQSSYNEQFF

clone_size: -
d_call: -
v_call: TRBV9
j_call: TRBJ2-7
cdr3_nt: TGTGCCAGCAGCGTAGCCGGGACATCAGCCTACGAGCAGTACTTC
cdr3_aa: CASSVAGTSAYEQYF

clone_size: -
d_call: -
v_call: TRBV7-9
j_call: TRBJ1-5
cdr3_nt: TGTGCCAGCAGCTTTGAGGGTACTCAGCCCCAGCATTTT
cdr3_aa: CASSFEGTQPQHF

clone_size: -
d_call: TRBD1
v_call: TRBV9
j_call: TRBJ2-1
cdr3_nt: TGTGCCAGCAGCGTATTCTCAGGGGGCAATTGGGGTGAGCAGTTCTTC
cdr3_aa: CASSVFSGGNWGEQFF

clone_size: -
d_call: -
v_call: TRBV9
j_call: TRBJ1-1
cdr3_nt: TGTGCCAGCAGCCACACCGACATTATGAACACTGAAGCTTTCTTT
cdr3_aa: CASSHTDIMNTEAFF

clone_size: -
d_call: TRBD2
v_call: TRBV27
j_call: TRBJ2-1
cdr3_nt: TGTGCCAGCAGTTTATCGGCGGGAGGGCCTTATGAGCAGTTCTTC
cdr3_aa: CASSLSAGGPYEQFF

clone_size: -
d_call: -
v_call: TRBV9
j_call: TRBJ2-2
cdr3_nt: TGTGCCAGCAGCGTAAGCCCTGGCGGGGAGCTGTTTTTT
cdr3_aa: CASSVSPGGELFF

clone_size: -
d_call: TRBD2
v_call: TRBV27
j_call: TRBJ2-2
cdr3_nt: TGTGCCAGCACCTTAGCGGGACGCACCGGGGAGCTGTTTTTT
cdr3_aa: CASTLAGRTGELFF

clone_size: -
d_call: -
v_call: TRBV5-1
j_call: TRBJ2-2
cdr3_nt: TGCGCCAGCAGCGTCCCCTACACCGGGGAGCTGTTTTTT
cdr3_aa: CASSVPYTGELFF

clone_size: -
d_call: -
v_call: TRBV27
j_call: TRBJ2-5
cdr3_nt: TGTGCCAGCAGTTTTTCCGCTAGGCAGATCCGGGAGACCCAGTACTTC
cdr3_aa: CASSFSARQIRETQYF

clone_size: once
d_call: -
v_call: TRBV10-3
j_call: TRBJ2-7
cdr3_nt: TGTGCCATCAGTGAGAGAGACAGTTCCTACGAGCAGTACTTC
cdr3_aa: CAISERDSSYEQYF

clone_size: once
d_call: -
v_call: TRBV18
j_call: TRBJ1-5
cdr3_nt: TGTGCCAGCTCACCCTACAGGGACAATCAGCCCCAGCATTTT
cdr3_aa: CASSPYRDNQPQHF

clone_size: -
d_call: -
v_call: TRBV2
j_call: TRBJ1-2
cdr3_nt: TGTGCCAGCATCTCTGACGGGAACTATGGCTACACCTTC
cdr3_aa: CASISDGNYGYTF

clone_size: once
d_call: -
v_call: TRBV7-2
j_call: TRBJ1-3
cdr3_nt: TGTGCCAGCAGCTCCCCCTTTGGAAACACCATATATTTT
cdr3_aa: CASSSPFGNTIYF

clone_size: -
d_call: TRBD2
v_call: TRBV5-1
j_call: TRBJ2-7
cdr3_nt: TGCGCCAGCAGCGCGACTAGCGGCCCCTACTACGAGCAGTACTTC
cdr3_aa: CASSATSGPYYEQYF

clone_size: -
d_call: TRBD1
v_call: TRBV4-1
j_call: TRBJ2-5
cdr3_nt: TGCGCCAGCAGCCAAGGGACAGGACGGGAGACCCAGTACTTC
cdr3_aa: CASSQGTGRETQYF

clone_size: -
d_call: TRBD1
v_call: TRBV30
j_call: TRBJ1-5
cdr3_nt: TGTGCCTGGAGTAACAGGGGGTATCAGCCCCAGCATTTT
cdr3_aa: CAWSNRGYQPQHF

clone_size: -
d_call: -
v_call: TRBV19
j_call: TRBJ2-5
cdr3_nt: TGTGCCAGTAGTAGACGGGAGGAGACCCAGTACTTC
cdr3_aa: CASSRREETQYF

clone_size: -
d_call: TRBD2
v_call: TRBV5-1
j_call: TRBJ2-2
cdr3_nt: TGCGCCAGCAGCTTTCTAGCGGGAGGTTCCGGGGAGCTGTTTTTT
cdr3_aa: CASSFLAGGSGELFF

clone_size: once
d_call: -
v_call: TRBV7-2
j_call: TRBJ2-3
cdr3_nt: TGTGCCAGCAGCGCCCGACGGGCAGATACGCAGTATTTT
cdr3_aa: CASSARRADTQYF

clone_size: once
d_call: TRBD2
v_call: TRBV5-4
j_call: TRBJ2-1
cdr3_nt: TGTGCCAGCAGCTTGGGACTAGCGGGAGGGCAGAATGAGCAGTTCTTC
cdr3_aa: CASSLGLAGGQNEQFF

clone_size: -
d_call: TRBD2
v_call: TRBV9
j_call: TRBJ2-3
cdr3_nt: TGTGCCAGCAGCGCCCCTGGCGGGAGGACAGATACGCAGTATTTT
cdr3_aa: CASSAPGGRTDTQYF